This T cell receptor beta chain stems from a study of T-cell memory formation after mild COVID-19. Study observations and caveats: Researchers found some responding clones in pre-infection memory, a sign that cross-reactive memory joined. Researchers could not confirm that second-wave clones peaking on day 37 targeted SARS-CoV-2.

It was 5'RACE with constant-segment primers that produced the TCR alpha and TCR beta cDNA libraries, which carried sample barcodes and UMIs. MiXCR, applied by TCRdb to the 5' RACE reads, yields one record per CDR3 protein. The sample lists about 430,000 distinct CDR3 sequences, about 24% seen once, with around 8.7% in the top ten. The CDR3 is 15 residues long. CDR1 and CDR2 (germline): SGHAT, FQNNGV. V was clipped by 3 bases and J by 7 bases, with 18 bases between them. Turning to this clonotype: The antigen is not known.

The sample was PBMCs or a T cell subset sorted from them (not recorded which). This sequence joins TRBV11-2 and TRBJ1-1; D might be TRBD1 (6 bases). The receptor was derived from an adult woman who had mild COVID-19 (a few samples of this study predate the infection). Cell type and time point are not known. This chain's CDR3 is CASSFTGHRPFEAFF. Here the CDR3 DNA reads TGTGCCAGCAGCTTTACAGGGCACCGACCCTTTGAAGCTTTCTTT.